The clone carrying this T cell receptor (beta chain) was detected only a few times. Its matching antigen is unknown. Between the trimmed V and J ends, which lost 4 bases and 7 bases, there was a span of 11 bases. The CDR3 is 12 residues long. Uncontrolled infections, pregnancy, lactation or other autoimmune diseases led to patient exclusion. The data were taken from a study of Graves' ophthalmopathy and Graves' hyperthyroidism. Study results and limitations: Predictions made by the model for ophthalmopathy progression reached approximately 71% sensitivity and just under 75% specificity. The blood repertoire also included most expanded thyroid clonotypes above 0.001 frequency.

The TCR beta CDR3 regions underwent amplification from RNA transcripts. The library came from an HTBI-primed first-round RT-PCR and a second-round multiplex PCR. TCRdb processed the multiplex PCR reads anew with MiXCR; each CDR3 protein has one entry. The sample holds hundreds of thousands of distinct CDR3 sequences; under 50% are singletons and the top ten take over 2.5%. Source material: peripheral blood. This TCR was recovered from an adult man with Graves' ophthalmopathy. This chain links TRBV12-3 or TRBV12-4 with TRBJ2-7, with D possibly matching TRBD2 (6 bases). The CDR3 nucleotides read TGTGCCAGCAGTTATCGGGGGTGGGAGCAGTACTTC. Protein: CASSYRGWEQYF.